This T cell receptor beta chain was sequenced in a study of blood T cell repertoires in COVID-19. Libraries were prepared by immunoSEQ multiplex PCR; TCRdb keeps only in-frame clonotypes and omits some of them. This table holds under 250,000 clones, about 88% found once. CDR3 length equals 16 residues. CDR1 and CDR2 from the germline V gene are KGHSH and LQKENI. Trimming left V 5 bases short and J 2 bases short, with 15 bases between. The V and J genes are TRBV18 and TRBJ1-4; D unresolved. This clonotype was obtained from a man in his fifties with COVID-19, enrolled during active disease. Sequenced material: peripheral blood. The CDR3 DNA sequence: TGTGCCAGCTCAGCCGCAGAGTCGGGTACTAATGAAAAACTGTTTTTT. Its translation: CASSAAESGTNEKLFF.